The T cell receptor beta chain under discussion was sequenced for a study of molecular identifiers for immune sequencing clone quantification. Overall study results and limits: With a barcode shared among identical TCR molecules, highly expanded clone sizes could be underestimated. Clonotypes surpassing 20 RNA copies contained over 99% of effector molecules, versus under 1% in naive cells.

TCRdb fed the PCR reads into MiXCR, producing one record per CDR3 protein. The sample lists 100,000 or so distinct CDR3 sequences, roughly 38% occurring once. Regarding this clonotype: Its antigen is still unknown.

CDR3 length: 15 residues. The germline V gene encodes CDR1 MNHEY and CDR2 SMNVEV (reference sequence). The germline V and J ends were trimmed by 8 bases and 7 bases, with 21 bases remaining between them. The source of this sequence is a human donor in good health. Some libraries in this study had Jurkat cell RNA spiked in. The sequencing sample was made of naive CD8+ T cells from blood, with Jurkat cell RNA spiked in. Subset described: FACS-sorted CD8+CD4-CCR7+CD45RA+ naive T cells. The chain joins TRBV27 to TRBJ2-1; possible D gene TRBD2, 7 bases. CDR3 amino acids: CASCRGGAGRNEQFF. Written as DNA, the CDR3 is TGTGCCAGCTGTAGGGGGGGGGCGGGTCGAAATGAGCAGTTCTTC.